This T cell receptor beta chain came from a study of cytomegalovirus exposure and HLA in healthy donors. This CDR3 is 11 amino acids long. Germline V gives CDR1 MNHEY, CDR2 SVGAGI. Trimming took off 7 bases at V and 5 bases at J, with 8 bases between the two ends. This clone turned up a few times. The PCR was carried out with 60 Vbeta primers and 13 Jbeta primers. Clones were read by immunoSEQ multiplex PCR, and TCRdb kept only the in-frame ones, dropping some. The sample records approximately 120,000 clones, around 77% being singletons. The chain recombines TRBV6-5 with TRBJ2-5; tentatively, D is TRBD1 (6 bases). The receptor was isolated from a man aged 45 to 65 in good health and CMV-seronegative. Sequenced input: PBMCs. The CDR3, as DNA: TGTGCCAGCAAACAGGGTGAGACCCAGTACTTC. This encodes CASKQGETQYF.